The 21 T cell receptor beta chains presented below share a single source sample, sequenced in a study of shared clonotypes between healthy human individuals. Using immunoSEQ multiplex PCR, the repertoire was profiled, and TCRdb retains in-frame clones only, with some absent. The sample yields about 2.4 million clones, approximately 94% seen once. The source material was naive CD4+ T cells from PBMCs. Noted subset: CD45RA+ positively selected. The receptor set was obtained from a young man in good health. Some clones in this sample may be carry-over from other donors' samples.

This chain uses TRBV28 with TRBJ2-7; D unclear. V shed 2 bases and J shed 6 bases, with 17 bases lying between them. This CDR3 is 15 amino acids long. CDR1 MDHEN and CDR2 SYDVKM come from the germline V gene. The CDR3 DNA follows: TGTGCCAGCAGTTTACCCCCGTTGGATCTGAGCGAGCAGTACTTC. Translating gives CASSLPPLDLSEQYF.

The chain recombines TRBV12-5 with TRBJ2-2; D remains unclear. The germline V and J ends were trimmed by 1 base and 3 bases, with 15 bases remaining between them. CDR3 length: 17 residues. Germline V CDR1 and CDR2: LGHNT, FRNRAP. CDR3 in amino acids: CASGLGTPYRDTGELFF. The CDR3 nucleotides read TGTGCTAGTGGTTTGGGGACGCCCTATCGGGACACCGGGGAGCTGTTTTTT.

The V call is TRBV28, the J call TRBJ2-3; D unclear. The CDR3 contains 14 residues. Germline CDR1 and CDR2: MDHEN and SYDVKM. Deletions cut 6 bases from V and 6 bases from J, with 16 bases between. Written as DNA, the CDR3 is TGTGCCAGCAGCCGGGTCTATCGGTCGGATACGCAGTATTTT. Protein: CASSRVYRSDTQYF.

Notes on this clone: An end of the junction does not agree with germline; a read error may underlie this. The chain employs TRBV6-1 and TRBJ2-7; 11 nucleotides line up with TRBD1. The CDR3 consists of 14 residues. Germline V gene sequence: CDR1 MNHNS, CDR2 SASEGT. The CDR3 nucleotides are TGTGCCAGCCTTCCAGCCGGGACAGGGGGAGACGGCCTCTTC. It is translated as CASLPAGTGGDGLF.

CDR3 sequence: CASSEPRASGTDTQYF. Here the CDR3 DNA reads TGTGCCAGCAGCGAGCCCCGGGCTAGCGGCACAGATACGCAGTATTTT. J is TRBJ2-3 and V is TRBV9; maybe TRBD2 (6 bases). The CDR3 is 16 amino acids. Looked up from germline, CDR1 is SGDLS and CDR2 is YYNGEE. V was pared by 3 bases and J by 1 base, with 15 bases between.

The rearrangement joins TRBV13 to TRBJ2-3; D not resolved. Between the trimmed V and J ends, which lost 5 bases and 1 base, there was a span of 13 bases. This CDR3 is 15 amino acids long. CDR1 and CDR2 from the germline V gene are PRHDT and FYEKMQ (reference sequence). CDR3 sequence (DNA): TGTGCCAGCAGCCCTGCTGGCGGCCGCACAGATACGCAGTATTTT. It codes for CASSPAGGRTDTQYF.

J is TRBJ2-3 and V is TRBV7-2; D may correspond to TRBD1 or TRBD2 (5 bases each). The germline CDR1 and CDR2 sequences are SGHTA and FQGNSA. Trimming cost V 4 bases and J 4 bases, with 9 bases left between them. The CDR3 is made up of 13 amino acids. CDR3 in amino acids: CASSSMGADTQYF. For the CDR3, the DNA is TGTGCCAGCAGCTCGATGGGGGCAGATACGCAGTATTTT.

This sequence joins TRBV2 and TRBJ1-5; D is unclear. The length of the CDR3 is 13 residues. V lost 9 bases, J lost 6 bases, and 15 bases lay in between. The germline gives CDR1 SNHLY, CDR2 FYNNEI. DNA for the CDR3: TGTGCCAGTAAGTTTCAGGACTTTCAGCCCCAGCATTTT. Its protein is CASKFQDFQPQHF.

The chain is built from TRBV7-3 and TRBJ1-5, with TRBD1 as a possible D gene (5 bases). The CDR3 runs to 19 residues. Germline CDR1 reads SGHTA; CDR2 reads FQGTGA. Trimming pared 2 bases from V and 7 bases from J, leaving 27 bases between. The CDR3 here is CASSLYRRGVSQAGQPQHF. CDR3 DNA: TGTGCCAGCAGCTTATACCGGAGGGGAGTTTCACAGGCGGGGCAGCCCCAGCATTTT. Complete variable domain (other parts from reference TRBV7-3 and TRBJ1-5): GAGVSQTPSNKVTEKGKYVELRCDPISGHTALYWYRQSLGQGPEFLIYFQGTGAADDSGLPNDRFFAVRPEGSVSTLKIQRTERGDSAVYLCASSLYRRGVSQAGQPQHFGDGTRLSIL.

This clone was seen only once. V is TRBV28 and J is TRBJ1-2; 11 positions match TRBD1. The germline V gene encodes CDR1 MDHEN and CDR2 SYDVKM. J was trimmed by 3 bases and V by 6 bases; bases with no gene match: 6. CDR3 size: 15 residues. The CDR3 region has the DNA TGTGCCAGCAGGAGATGGGACAGGGGGGACTATGGCTACACCTTC. Protein sequence: CASRRWDRGDYGYTF.

This chain uses TRBV7-8 with TRBJ2-3; D possibly matches TRBD1 or TRBD2 (6 bases each). The V end was cut by 6 bases, the J end by 2 bases, with 12 bases between. The CDR3 is 14 residues long. CDR1 SGHVS and CDR2 FQNEAQ come from the germline V gene. DNA for the CDR3: TGTGCCAGCAGTCCTAGGGGGGACACAGATACGCAGTATTTT. This codes for CASSPRGDTDTQYF.

V and J are TRBV18 and TRBJ2-5, with TRBD1 matching over 7 bases. The CDR3 consists of 17 residues. The germline CDR1 and CDR2 sequences are KGHSH and LQKENI. Trimming took 1 base from V and 5 from J; bases not matched to a gene: 13. CDR3 DNA: TGTGCCAGCTCACCACTGCGTGAGGGGGCGAGTCGGGAGACCCAGTACTTC. It codes for CASSPLREGASRETQYF.

This chain connects TRBV6-6 to TRBJ2-5; D is unresolved. Germline values: CDR1 MNHNY, CDR2 SVGAGI (reference sequence). The CDR3 is 15 amino acids. The V and J ends lost 2 bases and 5 bases respectively, with 15 bases between them. The CDR3 is CASSYDQTRRETQYF. In DNA form, the CDR3 reads TGTGCCAGCAGTTACGACCAGACCCGTCGGGAGACCCAGTACTTC.

The chain links TRBV19 to TRBJ1-4; 11 bases align to TRBD1. Per germline, CDR1 LNHDA and CDR2 SQIVND (reference sequence). The CDR3 loop spans 16 amino acids. The V segment lost 4 bases and the J segment 2 bases; nucleotides outside the gene matches: 3. CDR3: CASSTGTGGTNEKLFF. For the CDR3, the DNA is TGTGCCAGTAGTACAGGGACAGGGGGGACTAATGAAAAACTGTTTTTT.

The chain recombines TRBV4-2 with TRBJ2-7, with D tentatively TRBD2 (6 bases). V shed 0 bases and J shed 0 bases, with 24 bases lying between them. Germline loops: CDR1 LGHNA, CDR2 YNFKEQ. The CDR3 extends over 20 amino acids. Here the CDR3 reads CASSQDTSNSGLLSSYEQYF. For the CDR3, the DNA is TGTGCCAGCAGCCAAGATACTTCCAACTCGGGACTTCTGAGCTCCTACGAGCAGTACTTC.

This CDR3 reads CASSFNQGFSGYTF. CDR3 DNA: TGTGCCAGCAGCTTTAATCAGGGGTTCTCTGGCTACACCTTC. The V gene is TRBV5-6, the J gene TRBJ1-2, with D possibly being TRBD1 (6 bases). The V end lost 2 bases, the J end lost 7 bases, and 15 bases lay between the germline ends. The CDR3 loop spans 14 amino acids. CDR1 and CDR2 (germline): SGHDT, YYEEEE. The full variable domain, its missing parts supplied by reference TRBV5-6 and TRBJ1-2, is DAGVTQSPTHLIKTRGQQVTLRCSPKSGHDTVSWYQQALGQGPQFIFQYYEEEERQRGNFPDRFSGHQFPNYSSELNVNALLLGDSALYLCASSFNQGFSGYTFGSGTRLTVV.

This clone appeared a single time. The V call is TRBV4-1, the J call TRBJ1-1, with 9 bases fitting TRBD1. Germline CDR1 and CDR2: MGHRA and YSYEKL. This CDR3 is built from 16 residues. Trimming took 4 bases from V and 1 from J; bases not matched to a gene: 7. CDR3 protein: CASSRIWTGENTEAFF. CDR3 bases: TGCGCCAGCAGCCGAATATGGACAGGGGAGAACACTGAAGCTTTCTTT.

The chain employs TRBV5-4 and TRBJ2-1, with TRBD2 matching 12 bases. There are 15 residues in the CDR3. Germline CDR1 and CDR2: SGHNT and YYREEE (reference sequence). Trimming at V came to 8 bases and at J to 3 bases, leaving 6 bases not matched to a gene. The CDR3 protein is CASPSTSGSYNEQFF. The CDR3 region has the DNA TGTGCCAGTCCTTCGACTAGCGGGAGCTACAATGAGCAGTTCTTC.

This rearrangement joins TRBV7-2 to TRBJ2-7; either TRBD1 or TRBD2 may supply D (5 bases each). The CDR3 totals 14 residues. Trimming cost V 1 base and J 3 bases, with 10 bases left between them. Germline V gives CDR1 SGHTA, CDR2 FQGNSA. The CDR3 DNA sequence: TGTGCCAGCAGCTTAGGGGACGCAGACTACGAGCAGTACTTC. Encoded protein: CASSLGDADYEQYF.

This chain connects TRBV18 to TRBJ1-5, with 7 bases lining up with TRBD1. V was clipped by 0 bases and J by 2 bases; unmatched bases: 4. Germline V gives CDR1 KGHSH, CDR2 LQKENI. The CDR3 sequence is 16 residues long. The CDR3: CASSPPGGKGNQPQHF. DNA of the CDR3: TGTGCCAGCTCACCACCAGGGGGCAAGGGCAATCAGCCCCAGCATTTT.

This chain links TRBV28 with TRBJ2-3; no firm D call. V lost 5 bases to trimming and J lost 4 bases, with 7 bases between them. The germline gives CDR1 MDHEN, CDR2 SYDVKM. The CDR3 is made up of 12 amino acids. CDR3 nucleotide sequence: TGTGCCAGCAGTGATCAGCCAGATACGCAGTATTTT. Protein: CASSDQPDTQYF. The full variable domain, with the rest looked up from reference TRBV28 and TRBJ2-3, is DVKVTQSSRYLVKRTGEKVFLECVQDMDHENMFWYRQDPGLGLRLIYFSYDVKMKEKGDIPEGYSVSREKKERFSLILESASTNQTSMYLCASSDQPDTQYFGPGTRLTVL.